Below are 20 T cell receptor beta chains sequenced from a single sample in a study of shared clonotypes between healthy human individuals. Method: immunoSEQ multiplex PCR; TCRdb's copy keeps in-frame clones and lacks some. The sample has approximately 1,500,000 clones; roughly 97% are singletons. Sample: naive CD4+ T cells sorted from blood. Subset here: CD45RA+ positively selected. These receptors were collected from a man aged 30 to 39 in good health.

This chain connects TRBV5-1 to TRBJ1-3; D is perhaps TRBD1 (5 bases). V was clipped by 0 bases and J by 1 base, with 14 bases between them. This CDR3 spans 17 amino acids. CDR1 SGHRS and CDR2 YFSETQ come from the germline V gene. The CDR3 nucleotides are TGCGCCAGCAGCTTGGCCGCGGGACGGGGATCTGGAAACACCATATATTTT. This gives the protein CASSLAAGRGSGNTIYF.

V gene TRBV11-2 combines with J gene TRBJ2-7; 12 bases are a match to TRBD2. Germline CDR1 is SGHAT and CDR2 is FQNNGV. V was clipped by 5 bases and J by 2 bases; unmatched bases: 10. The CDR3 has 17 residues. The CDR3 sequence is CASSPQRRLAGAYEQYF. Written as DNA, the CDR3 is TGTGCCAGCAGCCCCCAGAGGCGACTAGCGGGAGCCTACGAGCAGTACTTC.

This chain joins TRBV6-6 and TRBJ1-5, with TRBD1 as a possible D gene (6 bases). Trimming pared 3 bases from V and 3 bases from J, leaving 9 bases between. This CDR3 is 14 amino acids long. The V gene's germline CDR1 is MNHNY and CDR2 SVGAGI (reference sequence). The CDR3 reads CASSYDRYNQPQHF. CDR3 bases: TGTGCCAGCAGTTATGACAGGTACAATCAGCCCCAGCATTTT.

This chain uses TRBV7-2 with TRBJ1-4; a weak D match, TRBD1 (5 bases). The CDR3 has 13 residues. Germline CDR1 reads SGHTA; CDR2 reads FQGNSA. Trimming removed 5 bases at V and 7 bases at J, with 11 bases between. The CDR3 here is CASSRGLGEKLFF. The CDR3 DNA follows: TGTGCCAGCAGCCGGGGACTGGGTGAAAAACTGTTTTTT.

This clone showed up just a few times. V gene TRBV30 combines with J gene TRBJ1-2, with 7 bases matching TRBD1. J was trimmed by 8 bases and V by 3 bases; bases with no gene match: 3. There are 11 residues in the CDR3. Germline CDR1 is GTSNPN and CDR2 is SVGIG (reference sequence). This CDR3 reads CAWSWTGGYTF. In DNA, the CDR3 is TGTGCCTGGAGCTGGACAGGCGGCTACACCTTC. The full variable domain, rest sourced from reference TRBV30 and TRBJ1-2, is SQTIHQWPATLVQPVGSPLSLECTVEGTSNPNLYWYRQAAGRGLQLLFYSVGIGQISSEVPQNLSASRPQDRQFILSSKKLLLSDSGFYLCAWSWTGGYTFGSGTRLTVV.

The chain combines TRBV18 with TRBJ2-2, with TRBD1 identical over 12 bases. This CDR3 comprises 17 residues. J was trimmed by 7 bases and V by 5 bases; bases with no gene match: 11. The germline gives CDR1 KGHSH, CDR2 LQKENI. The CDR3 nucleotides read TGTGCCAGCTCAACGAAACCGGGACAGGGGGCTCTCGGGGAGCTGTTTTTT. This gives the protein CASSTKPGQGALGELFF.

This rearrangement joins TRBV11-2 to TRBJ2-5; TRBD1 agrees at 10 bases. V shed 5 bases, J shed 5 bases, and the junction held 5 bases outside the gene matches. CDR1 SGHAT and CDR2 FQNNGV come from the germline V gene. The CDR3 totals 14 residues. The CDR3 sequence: CASSPTGGRETQYF. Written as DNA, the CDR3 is TGTGCCAGCAGCCCGACAGGGGGCCGGGAGACCCAGTACTTC. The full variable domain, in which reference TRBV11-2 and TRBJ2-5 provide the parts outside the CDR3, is EAGVAQSPRYKIIEKRQSVAFWCNPISGHATLYWYQQILGQGPKLLIQFQNNGVVDDSQLPKDRFSAERLKGVDSTLKIQPAKLEDSAVYLCASSPTGGRETQYFGPGTRLLVL.

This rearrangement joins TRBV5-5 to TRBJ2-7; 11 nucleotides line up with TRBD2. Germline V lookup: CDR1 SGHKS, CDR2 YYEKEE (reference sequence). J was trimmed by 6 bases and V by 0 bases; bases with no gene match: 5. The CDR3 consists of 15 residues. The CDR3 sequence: CASSLELAGVREQYF. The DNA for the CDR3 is TGTGCCAGCAGCTTGGAACTAGCGGGAGTTCGCGAGCAGTACTTC. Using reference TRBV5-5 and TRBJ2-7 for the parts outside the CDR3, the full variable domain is DAGVTQSPTHLIKTRGQQVTLRCSPISGHKSVSWYQQVLGQGPQFIFQYYEKEERGRGNFPDRFSARQFPNYSSELNVNALLLGDSALYLCASSLELAGVREQYFGPGTRLTVT.

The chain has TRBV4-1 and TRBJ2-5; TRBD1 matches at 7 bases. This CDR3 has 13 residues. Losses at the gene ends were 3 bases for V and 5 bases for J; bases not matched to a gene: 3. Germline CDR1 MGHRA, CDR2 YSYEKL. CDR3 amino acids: CASSQGQKETQYF. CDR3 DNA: TGCGCCAGCAGCCAGGGACAGAAGGAGACCCAGTACTTC.

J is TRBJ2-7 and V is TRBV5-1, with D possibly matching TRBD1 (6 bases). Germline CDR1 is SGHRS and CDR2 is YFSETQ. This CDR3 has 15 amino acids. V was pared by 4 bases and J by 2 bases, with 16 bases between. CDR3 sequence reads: CASSPWTDNPYEQYF. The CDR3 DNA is TGCGCCAGCAGCCCATGGACAGACAATCCCTACGAGCAGTACTTC.

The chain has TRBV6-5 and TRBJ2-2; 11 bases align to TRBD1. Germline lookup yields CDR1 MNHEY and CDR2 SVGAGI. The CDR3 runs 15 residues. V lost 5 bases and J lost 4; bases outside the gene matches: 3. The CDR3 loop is CASSADRGRTGELFF. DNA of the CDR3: TGTGCCAGCAGTGCGGACAGGGGGCGCACCGGGGAGCTGTTTTTT.

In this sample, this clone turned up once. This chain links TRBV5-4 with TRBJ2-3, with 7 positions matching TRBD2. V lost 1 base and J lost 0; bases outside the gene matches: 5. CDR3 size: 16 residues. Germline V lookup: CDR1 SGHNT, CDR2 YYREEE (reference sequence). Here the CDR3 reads CASSLWLAASTDTQYF. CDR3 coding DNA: TGTGCCAGCAGCTTGTGGCTAGCGGCAAGCACAGATACGCAGTATTTT.

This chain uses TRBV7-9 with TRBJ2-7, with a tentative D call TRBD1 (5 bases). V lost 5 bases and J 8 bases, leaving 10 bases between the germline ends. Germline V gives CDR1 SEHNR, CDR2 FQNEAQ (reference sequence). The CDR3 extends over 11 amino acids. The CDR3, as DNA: TGTGCCAGCAGCGCCGACAGAAAGCAGTACTTC. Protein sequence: CASSADRKQYF.

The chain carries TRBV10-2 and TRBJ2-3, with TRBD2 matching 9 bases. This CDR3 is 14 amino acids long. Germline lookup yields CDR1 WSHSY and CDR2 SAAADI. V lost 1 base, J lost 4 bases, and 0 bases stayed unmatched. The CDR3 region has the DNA TGCGCCAGCAGTGAGTTAGCGGGAGCAGATACGCAGTATTTT. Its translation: CASSELAGADTQYF.

CDR3: CSVDRFALTRSTEAFF. CDR3 nucleotides: TGCAGCGTTGACAGGTTCGCCCTCACCCGTTCCACTGAAGCTTTCTTT. V gene TRBV29-1 combines with J gene TRBJ1-1; D is undetermined. The V and J ends lost 3 bases and 4 bases respectively, with 21 bases between them. CDR3 size: 16 residues. The V gene's germline CDR1 is SQVTM and CDR2 ANQGSEA.

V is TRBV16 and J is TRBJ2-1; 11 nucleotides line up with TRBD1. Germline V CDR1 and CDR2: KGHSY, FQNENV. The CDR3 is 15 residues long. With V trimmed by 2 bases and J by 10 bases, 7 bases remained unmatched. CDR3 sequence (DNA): TGTGCCAGCAGCCAAGTCCGGGACAGGGGGATAGAGCAGTTCTTC. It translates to CASSQVRDRGIEQFF.

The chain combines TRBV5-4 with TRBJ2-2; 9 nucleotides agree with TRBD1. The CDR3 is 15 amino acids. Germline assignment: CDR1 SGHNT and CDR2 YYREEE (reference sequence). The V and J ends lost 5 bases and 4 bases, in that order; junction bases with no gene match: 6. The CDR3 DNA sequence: TGTGCCAGCAGTACCGGGACAGGGACCACCGGGGAGCTGTTTTTT. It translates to CASSTGTGTTGELFF.

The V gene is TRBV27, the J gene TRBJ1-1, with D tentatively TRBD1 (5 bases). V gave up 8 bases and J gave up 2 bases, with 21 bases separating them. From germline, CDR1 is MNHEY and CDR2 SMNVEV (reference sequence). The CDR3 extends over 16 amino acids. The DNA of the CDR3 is TGTGCCAGCTCTCGGACAATTGGGGCGATAAACACTGAAGCTTTCTTT. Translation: CASSRTIGAINTEAFF.

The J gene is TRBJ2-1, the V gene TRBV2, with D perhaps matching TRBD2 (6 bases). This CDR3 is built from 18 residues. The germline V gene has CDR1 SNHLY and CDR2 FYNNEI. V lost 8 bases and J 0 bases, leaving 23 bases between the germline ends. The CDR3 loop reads CASETGDHTLSSYNEQFF. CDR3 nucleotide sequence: TGTGCCAGCGAGACGGGGGATCATACTTTAAGCTCCTACAATGAGCAGTTCTTC.

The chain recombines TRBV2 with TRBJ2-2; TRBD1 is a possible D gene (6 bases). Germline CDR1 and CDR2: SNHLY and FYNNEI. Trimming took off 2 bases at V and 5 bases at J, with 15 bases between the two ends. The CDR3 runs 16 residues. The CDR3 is CASSEQAGELTGELFF. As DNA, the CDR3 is TGTGCCAGCAGTGAACAGGCAGGGGAATTGACCGGGGAGCTGTTTTTT.